Listed below are T cell receptor beta chains from one sample, sequenced in a study of T cells and Merkel cell carcinoma outcomes. Here immunoSEQ multiplex PCR was the method, and the copy in TCRdb shows in-frame clones only, minus some. The table has about 15,000 clones, roughly 79% seen once. The material sequenced was tumor tissue from Merkel cell carcinoma. The source of these receptors is a human donor with Merkel cell carcinoma. Both conserved end residues are part of each CDR3. The order of the fields is J gene, V gene, clone size, D gene, CDR3 DNA, CDR3 protein. A D gene is named only where the DNA matches it firmly. Rows may omit the clone size; those that give it use once, few, many or a size class.

TRBJ1-5 | TRBV6-1 | - | - | TGTGCTAGCAGTGACCCAGGGCGAGGTAACAATCAGCCCCAGCATTTT | CASSDPGRGNNQPQHF
TRBJ1-2 | TRBV4-1 | - | - | TGCGCCAGCAGCCAGAGCCCGGGACGGCAGGGGCCCGCCCCCGACTATGGCTACACCTTC | CASSQSPGRQGPAPDYGYTF
TRBJ1-1 | TRBV5-1 | once | - | TGCGCCAGCAGCCCATCAACAGAGAACACTGAAGCTTTCTTT | CASSPSTENTEAFF
TRBJ1-4 | TRBV4-1 | - | TRBD1 | TGCGCCAGCAGCCCCCGACAGGGAGGGGAAAAACTGTTTTTT | CASSPRQGGEKLFF
TRBJ2-3 | TRBV27 | - | - | TGTGCCAGCAGTTTAGGAACTGCGCCAGATACGCAGTATTTT | CASSLGTAPDTQYF
TRBJ1-4 | TRBV19 | - | - | TGTGCCAGTAGCCCACAGGGATCCGGTGAAAAACTGTTTTTT | CASSPQGSGEKLFF
TRBJ2-5 | TRBV2 | - | TRBD2 | TGTGCCAGCAGTGAAGCAATACTAGCGGGGGTGGAGACCCAGTACTTC | CASSEAILAGVETQYF
TRBJ1-1 | TRBV2 | once | - | TGTGCCAGCAGTGAACTGGCTGAAGCTTTCTTT | CASSELAEAFF
TRBJ1-1 | TRBV2 | few | TRBD1 | TGTGCCAGCACGACAGGGACCATGAACACTGAAGCTTTCTTT | CASTTGTMNTEAFF
TRBJ2-7 | TRBV27 | - | - | TGTGCCAGCACCCCCGGGGCCGCGCGGGAGCAGTACTTC | CASTPGAAREQYF
TRBJ1-1 | TRBV28 | - | - | TGTGCCAGCAGTTTAGAGGTGGCTACTGAAGCTTTCTTT | CASSLEVATEAFF
TRBJ1-6 | TRBV27 | - | - | TGTGCCAGCAGTCCCGAGCGGGCAAATAATTCACCCCTCCACTTT | CASSPERANNSPLHF
TRBJ2-3 | TRBV5-1 | few | - | TGCGCCAGCAGCTTGGCCAAGACTCGCACAGATACGCAGTATTTT | CASSLAKTRTDTQYF
TRBJ2-7 | TRBV5-4 | few | TRBD2 | TGTGCCAGCAGCTCTCCTTATTCGACTAGCGCCGGCTCCTACGAGCAGTACTTC | CASSSPYSTSAGSYEQYF
TRBJ1-5 | TRBV10-1 | - | - | TGCGCCAGCAGAACAGATTTTAGCAATCAGCCCCAGCATTTT | CASRTDFSNQPQHF
TRBJ1-4 | TRBV19 | - | - | TGTGCCAGTAGTATTCAAGGGGGTGAAAAACTGTTTTTT | CASSIQGGEKLFF
TRBJ2-1 | TRBV4-2 | - | TRBD2 | TGTGCCAGCAGCCAAGATCAAGGCGGGGGAGAGCAGTTCTTC | CASSQDQGGGEQFF
TRBJ1-2 | TRBV19 | - | - | TGTGCCAGTAGTATAGTCGGTGGAGAGCTCTACACCTTC | CASSIVGGELYTF
TRBJ2-5 | TRBV5-1 | - | - | TGCGCCAGCAGCTTGGGGACAGTACAAGAGACCCAGTACTTC | CASSLGTVQETQYF